The table lists the clone carrying this T cell receptor (beta chain) with many counts. The source of the sample is a study of cytotoxic CD8 clonotypes in ibrutinib-treated CLL. Study context: Overall, around 25 responses were partial and 2 complete; following median about 68 months, around 15 patients stayed remitted and around twelve progressed.

Profiled with immunoSEQ multiplex PCR; TCRdb holds only in-frame clones, not every one. The sample holds approximately 300,000 clones, approximately 80% seen once. This clonotype was obtained from a human donor with chronic lymphocytic leukemia. The starting material was PBMCs, obtained before ibrutinib treatment.

The CDR3 loop reads CASSSGESSGNNEQFF. CDR3 nucleotides: TGTGCCAGCAGTTCAGGGGAAAGTAGCGGGAACAATGAGCAGTTCTTC. The rearrangement links TRBV27 to TRBJ2-1; TRBD2 matches 8 bases. Germline trimming cut 4 bases from V and 5 bases from J; bases unmatched to any gene: 10. Germline CDR1 MNHEY, CDR2 SMNVEV (reference sequence). The CDR3 is 16 residues long.